The sequence of this T cell receptor (beta chain) was determined in a study of molecular identifiers for immune sequencing clone quantification. The CDR3 has 14 amino acids. In germline, CDR1 is MNHEY, CDR2 SMNVEV (reference sequence). V lost 6 bases and J lost 2, with 13 bases in between. For bulk TCR libraries, previously described methods and listed TCR primers were used. Using its own MiXCR run on the PCR reads, TCRdb lists one record per CDR3 protein. This sample has about half a million distinct CDR3 sequences, with about 22% found just once. The specimen was naive CD8+ T cells from blood, with Jurkat cell RNA spiked in. Stated subset: FACS-sorted CD8+CD4-CCR7+CD45RA+ naive T cells. The rearrangement uses TRBV27 and TRBJ1-1; D ambiguous. The receptor's source is a human donor in good health. Some libraries in this study had Jurkat cell RNA spiked in. CDR3 residues: CASRVAAINTEAFF. The CDR3, as DNA: TGTGCCAGCAGAGTCGCCGCGATTAACACTGAAGCTTTCTTT.